The 23 T cell receptor beta chains below come from one sample, sequenced in a study of shared clonotypes between healthy human individuals. The method was immunoSEQ multiplex PCR; TCRdb's version includes in-frame clones alone and lacks a portion of them. The table shows about 1.5 million clones, with around 98% occurring only once. Material: naive CD4+ T cells sorted from blood. Subset given: CD45RA+ positively selected. These receptors all stem from a man aged 25-40 years in good health.

J is TRBJ2-7 and V is TRBV5-6; 7 bases match TRBD2. CDR1 and CDR2 (germline): SGHDT, YYEEEE. Trimming removed 6 bases from V and 5 bases from J; junction bases left unmatched: 11. The CDR3 has 14 amino acids. In nucleotides, the CDR3 is TGTGCCAGCACCCGTGGAGGGAGGGAGCACGAGCAGTACTTC. It translates to CASTRGGREHEQYF.

The chain couples TRBV7-8 to TRBJ1-2; TRBD1 might be the D (5 bases). The CDR3 extends over 13 amino acids. The germline V gene has CDR1 SGHVS and CDR2 FQNEAQ. Trimming cost V 5 bases and J 5 bases, with 12 bases left between them. CDR3 DNA sequence: TGTGCCAGCAGCCAAAGCGGGGGTTATGGCTACACCTTC. Translating it yields CASSQSGGYGYTF.

This chain uses TRBV6-1 with TRBJ1-2; D is undetermined. The CDR3 is 13 residues long. V was trimmed by 2 bases and J by 4 bases, leaving 8 bases between them. Per the germline V gene, CDR1 is MNHNS and CDR2 is SASEGT. CDR3 protein: CASSELDTYGYTF. The CDR3 coding sequence is TGTGCCAGCAGTGAACTTGACACCTATGGCTACACCTTC.

This sequence joins TRBV4-1 and TRBJ2-7; 7 bases are a match to TRBD1. Germline values: CDR1 MGHRA, CDR2 YSYEKL. With V trimmed by 1 base and J by 2 bases, 5 bases remained unmatched. The CDR3 sequence is 15 residues long. Here the CDR3 reads CASSQGTGVAYEQYF. Here the CDR3 DNA reads TGCGCCAGCAGCCAAGGCACAGGGGTGGCCTACGAGCAGTACTTC.

The chain has TRBV7-8 and TRBJ2-7; 8 bases agree with TRBD1. Germline CDR1 reads SGHVS; CDR2 reads FQNEAQ. CDR3 length: 15 residues. V was clipped by 5 bases and J by 6 bases; unmatched bases: 12. The CDR3 coding sequence is TGTGCCAGCAGCGTACCCGGGACAGGTATCCGCGAGCAGTACTTC. Residues: CASSVPGTGIREQYF.

The chain is built from TRBV7-2 and TRBJ1-1, with 9 bases identical to TRBD1. This CDR3 contains 15 residues. J gave up 5 bases and V 3 bases, and 7 bases lay outside the gene matches. The germline gives CDR1 SGHTA, CDR2 FQGNSA. Here the CDR3 DNA reads TGTGCCAGCAGCTTCGCAGGGACAGGGCAAACTGAAGCTTTCTTT. It encodes CASSFAGTGQTEAFF.

The V call is TRBV6-5, the J call TRBJ2-2, with TRBD2 identical over 7 bases. Germline-derived CDR1 and CDR2 are MNHEY and SVGAGI. Losses at the gene ends were 4 bases for V and 0 bases for J; bases not matched to a gene: 2. The CDR3 consists of 15 residues. CDR3 amino acids: CASSSSGTNTGELFF. CDR3 DNA sequence: TGTGCCAGCAGTTCCAGCGGGACGAACACCGGGGAGCTGTTTTTT.

This clone was seen just once. In DNA form, the CDR3 reads TGTGCCAGCAGCCTCACAGGGGGCGCGGGCGGGGAGCTGTTTTTT. This translates into CASSLTGGAGGELFF. The chain joins TRBV9 to TRBJ2-2, with 9 bases identical to TRBD1. Germline CDR1 and CDR2: SGDLS and YYNGEE. The CDR3 has 15 amino acids. V trimming: 4 bases; J trimming: 7 bases; junction bases outside the gene matches: 8.

On this clone itself: Additional DNA sequences in this sample encode the identical CDR3. The V gene is TRBV5-1, the J gene TRBJ2-5, with unresolved D. This CDR3 spans 14 amino acids. Trimming left V 0 bases short and J 1 base short, with 7 bases between. CDR1 and CDR2 from the germline V gene are SGHRS and YFSETQ. CDR3 DNA: TGCGCCAGCAGCTTGGTGTCGGGCCAAGAGACCCAGTACTTC. This gives the protein CASSLVSGQETQYF.

J is TRBJ1-2 and V is TRBV28; 10 nucleotides match TRBD1. Germline trimming cut 3 bases from V and 3 bases from J; bases unmatched to any gene: 4. This CDR3 is 15 amino acids long. CDR1 MDHEN and CDR2 SYDVKM come from the germline V gene. In DNA form, the CDR3 reads TGTGCCAGCAGTTTCCCCGGGACAGGGGACTATGGCTACACCTTC. It translates to CASSFPGTGDYGYTF.

The V gene is TRBV7-9, the J gene TRBJ1-2, with D possibly being TRBD1 (6 bases). The V end was cut by 3 bases, the J end by 9 bases, with 8 bases between. The V gene's germline CDR1 is SEHNR and CDR2 FQNEAQ (reference sequence). The CDR3 has 11 residues. The CDR3 spells CASSLGQRYTF. DNA for the CDR3: TGTGCCAGCAGCTTGGGACAACGCTACACCTTC.

As to this clone: Germline is not matched at one junction end, which may reflect a read error. V usage is TRBV2 and J usage is TRBJ2-1; 10 nucleotides align to TRBD2. Germline CDR1 is SNHLY and CDR2 is FYNNEI. This CDR3 is 16 amino acids long. CDR3 DNA: TGTGCCAGCAGGGAAGGACTAGCGGACTACTACAATGAGCAGTTCTTC. Translated: CASREGLADYYNEQFF.

The chain links TRBV10-3 to TRBJ1-1; TRBD1 is a possible D gene (5 bases). This CDR3 region has 12 residues. Deletions cut 5 bases from V and 3 bases from J, with 7 bases between. CDR1 is ENHRY, CDR2 SYGVKD, per germline. CDR3 loop: CAISRRDTEAFF. The CDR3 DNA is TGTGCCATCAGTCGCAGGGACACTGAAGCTTTCTTT.

This clone appeared once. The V gene is TRBV5-1, the J gene TRBJ2-7, with TRBD2 matching over 7 bases. The CDR3 loop spans 15 amino acids. The junction had 9 bases not matched to a gene; V was cut back by 6 bases and J by 0 bases. In germline, CDR1 is SGHRS, CDR2 YFSETQ. CDR3 bases: TGCGCCAGCACTTTGGACACGGGAGGCTCCTACGAGCAGTACTTC. Translated: CASTLDTGGSYEQYF. The whole variable domain, filled in from reference TRBV5-1 and TRBJ2-7, reads KAGVTQTPRYLIKTRGQQVTLSCSPISGHRSVSWYQQTPGQGLQFLFEYFSETQRNKGNFPGRFSGRQFSNSRSEMNVSTLELGDSALYLCASTLDTGGSYEQYFGPGTRLTVT.

The sample holds one count of this clone. The rearrangement links TRBV7-2 to TRBJ2-3; TRBD2 agrees at 7 bases. V lost 5 bases, J lost 6 bases, and 5 bases stayed unmatched. The CDR3 contains 13 residues. Germline V gives CDR1 SGHTA, CDR2 FQGNSA. CDR3 region: CASSPGGDDTQYF. The DNA of the CDR3 is TGTGCCAGCAGCCCTGGGGGGGACGATACGCAGTATTTT.

The CDR3: CASSHPSLGGNTIYF. In DNA form, the CDR3 reads TGTGCCAGCAGTCACCCCTCTCTTGGTGGAAACACCATATATTTT. The genes are TRBV28 and TRBJ1-3; no firm D call. Per germline, CDR1 MDHEN and CDR2 SYDVKM. The CDR3 has 15 amino acids. With 5 bases removed from V and 3 bases from J, the gap between germline ends came to 14 bases.

The V gene is TRBV19, the J gene TRBJ2-7; maybe TRBD2 (7 bases). This CDR3 has 15 amino acids. V lost 5 bases to trimming and J lost 3 bases, with 17 bases between them. CDR1 and CDR2 (germline): LNHDA, SQIVND (reference sequence). The CDR3 is CASSFNRGALYEQYF. The CDR3 DNA reads as TGTGCCAGTAGTTTTAATCGGGGGGCCCTCTACGAGCAGTACTTC.

The V gene is TRBV5-6, the J gene TRBJ2-1; no firm D call. The CDR3 has 13 residues. Germline V gene lookup returns CDR1 SGHDT and CDR2 YYEEEE. V was trimmed by 5 bases and J by 3 bases, leaving 9 bases between them. In DNA, the CDR3 is TGTGCCAGCAGTTCCGGTCTCTACAATGAGCAGTTCTTC. This sequence encodes CASSSGLYNEQFF.

This clone showed up just once. This chain connects TRBV27 to TRBJ2-3, with D maybe TRBD2 (6 bases). Germline V gives CDR1 MNHEY, CDR2 SMNVEV (reference sequence). V dropped 2 bases and J dropped 4 bases, with 19 bases sitting between them. The CDR3 consists of 17 residues. This CDR3 is CASSLTRTSWVSDTQYF. CDR3 sequence (DNA): TGTGCCAGCAGTTTAACCCGAACTAGCTGGGTTTCAGATACGCAGTATTTT.

Note on this clone: The same CDR3 is also encoded by other DNA sequences in this sample. This chain connects TRBV11-2 to TRBJ2-1, with 9 positions matching TRBD2. The CDR3 is 14 residues long. The germline V gene has CDR1 SGHAT and CDR2 FQNNGV. The ends lost 5 bases at V and 4 bases at J; junction bases unmatched: 3. The CDR3 coding sequence is TGTGCCAGCAGCCCCGGACTAGCGTACAATGAGCAGTTCTTC. This translates into CASSPGLAYNEQFF.

J is TRBJ2-2 and V is TRBV11-2; either TRBD1 or TRBD2 may supply D (6 bases each). Deletions cut 6 bases from V and 1 base from J, with 18 bases between. Germline CDR1 SGHAT, CDR2 FQNNGV. The CDR3 loop spans 17 amino acids. CDR3 sequence reads: CASRAIGGPVNTGELFF. The CDR3 nucleotides are TGTGCCAGCAGGGCTATTGGGGGGCCCGTGAACACCGGGGAGCTGTTTTTT.

The chain uses TRBV7-6 and TRBJ1-2, with 7 bases fitting TRBD1. CDR3 length: 15 residues. The junction had 11 bases not matched to a gene; V was cut back by 3 bases and J by 7 bases. Germline V gene sequence: CDR1 SGHVS, CDR2 FNYEAQ. The DNA for the CDR3 is TGTGCCAGCAGCTTGGATCAGGGGGGTCGAGGTGGCTACACCTTC. It translates to CASSLDQGGRGGYTF.

This chain joins TRBV6-5 and TRBJ2-7; perhaps TRBD2 as D (6 bases). CDR3 length equals 14 residues. CDR1 MNHEY and CDR2 SVGAGI come from the germline V gene. V was pared by 5 bases and J by 3 bases, with 14 bases between. CDR3 nucleotides: TGTGCCAGCAGTCAGCGGGTGGCCAGCTACGAGCAGTACTTC. Its protein product is CASSQRVASYEQYF.